This TCR beta chain was profiled in a study of blood T cell repertoires in COVID-19. Across the study: The United States, Italy and Spain provided the acute and convalescent COVID-19 samples.

Germline V gene lookup returns CDR1 ENHRY and CDR2 SYGVKD. Trimming took 4 bases from V and 0 from J; bases not matched to a gene: 5. CDR3 length: 16 amino acids. As processed by the authors: For nucleated cells, counts were estimated from reference gene primer amplification. Clones were sequenced by immunoSEQ multiplex PCR, and TCRdb holds only the in-frame ones, with some missing. V, J and clone size were drawn from that table, and D and trimming were deduced from the DNA. The sample holds 200,000 to 250,000 clones; approximately 86% are singletons and the top ten take over 2.5%. Input material: peripheral blood. The V gene is TRBV10-3, the J gene TRBJ2-1; 8 bases align to TRBD1. The clonotype comes from a man in his fifties or sixties with acute or convalescent COVID-19. DNA of the CDR3: TGTGCCATCAGTGGCGGACAGGGACCCTCCTACAATGAGCAGTTCTTC. It yields the protein CAISGGQGPSYNEQFF.